This T cell receptor (beta chain) derives from a study of regulatory T cells in long-lasting Graves disease. Time point given: newly diagnosed GD, antithyroid drugs for less than 3 months. Following extraction of RNA from PBMCs, that RNA was used to make the TCR library. This clonotype showed up just a few times. Per germline, CDR1 LNHDA and CDR2 SQIVND (reference sequence). V lost 5 bases and J lost 10; bases outside the gene matches: 8. The CDR3 covers 15 residues. Building of the TCR beta libraries involved iRepertoire HTBI primers and Arm-PCR of CDR3 regions. TCRdb reanalysed the multiplex PCR reads using MiXCR and keeps one entry per CDR3 protein. This table holds roughly 500,000 distinct CDR3 sequences, about 13% found once. These data are also associated with another study on T cells in Graves' hyperthyroidism and ophthalmopathy.

V is TRBV19 and J is TRBJ2-1, with TRBD2 matching 13 bases. The clonotype originates from a young man with Graves disease. Sequenced material: peripheral blood mononuclear cells (PBMCs), taken at new diagnosis, from a patient treated with antithyroid drugs. The CDR3 sequence: CASSSLAGGPQEQFF. Written as DNA, the CDR3 is TGTGCCAGTAGTTCACTAGCGGGAGGGCCCCAGGAGCAGTTCTTC.